Following are 24 T cell receptor beta chains from one sample sequenced in a study of naive and memory T cell subsets. Two oligonucleotides, mixed equimolar, formed the beta constant-region primer covering TRBC1 and TRBC2. Via MiXCR, TCRdb re-called the UMI-ligation and nested PCR reads, giving one row per CDR3 protein. The sample has fewer than 40,000 distinct CDR3 sequences; more than 10% are singletons. The sequenced sample consisted of effector memory CD4+ T cells from blood. Subset described: effector memory, CD45RA- CD27-. The source is a human donor in good health.

The sample holds a few counts of this clonotype. As DNA, the CDR3 is TGTGCCAGCAGCCAAGGAGGGCAAAGCACAGATACGCAGTATTTT. Translating gives CASSQGGQSTDTQYF. The rearrangement uses TRBV4-2 and TRBJ2-3, with D perhaps matching TRBD2 (5 bases). This CDR3 spans 15 amino acids. V was pared by 1 base and J by 0 bases, with 8 bases between. Per germline, CDR1 LGHNA and CDR2 YNFKEQ.

J is TRBJ2-2 and V is TRBV6-2 or TRBV6-3; 9 bases line up with TRBD2. CDR1 and CDR2 from the germline V gene are MNHEY and SVGEGT. After removal of 5 bases from V and 6 bases from J, the junction contained 10 bases not matched to a gene. CDR3 length equals 16 residues. DNA for the CDR3: TGTGCCAGCAGTAGGCCGGCGGGAGGGCCTCCCGGGGAGCTGTTTTTT. Protein sequence: CASSRPAGGPPGELFF.

The chain employs TRBV10-3 and TRBJ2-1, with TRBD1 identical over 10 bases. J gave up 7 bases and V 3 bases, and 9 bases lay outside the gene matches. This CDR3 spans 16 amino acids. Germline CDR1 and CDR2: ENHRY and SYGVKD. The CDR3 region is CAISDRTGGTQNEQFF. The CDR3 DNA reads as TGTGCCATCAGTGATAGGACAGGGGGAACCCAAAATGAGCAGTTCTTC.

This clonotype was counted at least ten times. V usage is TRBV7-2 and J usage is TRBJ2-2, with D perhaps TRBD2 (5 bases). Germline assignment: CDR1 SGHTA and CDR2 FQGNSA. Trimming pared 5 bases from V and 5 bases from J, leaving 12 bases between. The CDR3 length is 14 residues. The CDR3 region has the DNA TGTGCCAGCAGCATTAGCGATGGGACCGGGGAGCTGTTTTTT. Protein product: CASSISDGTGELFF.

This chain links TRBV19 with TRBJ1-1; the match to TRBD1 covers 7 bases. Per germline, CDR1 LNHDA and CDR2 SQIVND (reference sequence). The V segment lost 8 bases and the J segment 0 bases; nucleotides outside the gene matches: 6. This CDR3 is 14 amino acids long. The CDR3 here is CASRGTALNTEAFF. CDR3 sequence (DNA): TGTGCCAGTCGGGGGACAGCCTTGAACACTGAAGCTTTCTTT.

This clonotype was detected a few times. V usage is TRBV7-2 and J usage is TRBJ2-3, with D hard to call. The germline V and J ends were trimmed by 7 bases and 5 bases, with 19 bases remaining between them. Germline values: CDR1 SGHTA, CDR2 FQGNSA. The CDR3 is made up of 15 amino acids. The CDR3 DNA reads TGTGCCAGCACCCAATTCTTGCAGGACGTAGATACGCAGTATTTT. Protein: CASTQFLQDVDTQYF. The full variable domain, with the rest looked up from reference TRBV7-2 and TRBJ2-3, is GAGVSQSPSNKVTEKGKDVELRCDPISGHTALYWYRQSLGQGLEFLIYFQGNSAPDKSGLPSDRFSAERTGGSVSTLTIQRTQQEDSAVYLCASTQFLQDVDTQYFGPGTRLTVL.

This chain links TRBV20-1 with TRBJ2-5; perhaps TRBD2 as D (6 bases). The CDR3 is 15 amino acids. The germline gives CDR1 DFQATT, CDR2 SNEGSKA (reference sequence). V gave up 5 bases and J gave up 5 bases, with 21 bases separating them. In DNA, the CDR3 is TGCAGTGCTCTCGGGCGGGGAGGTCCCCTCGAGACCCAGTACTTC. Amino acid sequence: CSALGRGGPLETQYF.

In its sample, this clonotype was seen many times. The rearrangement links TRBV28 to TRBJ2-7, with D possibly being TRBD1 (6 bases). The CDR3 is made up of 14 amino acids. CDR1 and CDR2 (germline): MDHEN, SYDVKM. Trimming removed 5 bases at V and 5 bases at J, with 16 bases between. In nucleotides, the CDR3 is TGTGCCAGCAGTCCCGGACAGCTTCAGAACGAGCAGTACTTC. This sequence encodes CASSPGQLQNEQYF.

This clonotype has a handful of counts. The chain uses TRBV7-2 and TRBJ1-2; 9 positions match TRBD1. With V trimmed by 5 bases and J by 4 bases, 11 bases remained unmatched. The CDR3 is 16 amino acids. Germline V gene sequence: CDR1 SGHTA, CDR2 FQGNSA. The CDR3 nucleotides are TGTGCCAGCAGCCGAGCCGGGACAGGGAACCTCTATGGCTACACCTTC. Translating it yields CASSRAGTGNLYGYTF.

This clonotype has ten or more counts. The V and J genes are TRBV27 and TRBJ2-7; 7 bases are a match to TRBD1. The CDR3 covers 14 residues. The junction had 4 bases not matched to a gene; V was cut back by 5 bases and J by 0 bases. Per the germline V gene, CDR1 is MNHEY and CDR2 is SMNVEV (reference sequence). Written as DNA, the CDR3 is TGTGCCAGCAGTCCTGGACAGGACTCCTACGAGCAGTACTTC. It translates to CASSPGQDSYEQYF.

This clonotype was observed a few times. This may come from a read error, since a much larger clone is one base off. The chain carries TRBV2 and TRBJ2-2, with D uncertain. CDR1 and CDR2 from the germline V gene are SNHLY and FYNNEI. The ends were cut back, 7 bases at V and 5 bases at J, with 17 bases in the middle. This CDR3 contains 15 residues. CDR3 sequence reads: CASNPRGRATGELFF. DNA for the CDR3: TGTGCCAGCAATCCCCGAGGAAGGGCTACCGGGGAGCTGTTTTTT. Looking up the rest from reference TRBV2 and TRBJ2-2 gives the full variable domain: EPEVTQTPSHQVTQMGQEVILRCVPISNHLYFYWYRQILGQKVEFLVSFYNNEISEKSEIFDDQFSVERPDGSNFTLKIRSTKLEDSAMYFCASNPRGRATGELFFGEGSRLTVL.

This clonotype was seen at least ten times. The chain joins TRBV7-6 to TRBJ2-7, with TRBD1 matching 7 bases. The CDR3 has 12 amino acids. CDR1 and CDR2 (germline): SGHVS, FNYEAQ. Unmatched junction bases numbered 5, after V lost 5 bases and J lost 7 bases. The CDR3 DNA reads TGTGCCAGCAGCCCGGACAGGCGGGAGCAGTACTTC. Encoded protein: CASSPDRREQYF. Full variable domain (remainder filled in from reference TRBV7-6 and TRBJ2-7): GAGVSQSPRYKVTKRGQDVALRCDPISGHVSLYWYRQALGQGPEFLTYFNYEAQQDKSGLPNDRFSAERPEGSISTLTIQRTEQRDSAMYRCASSPDRREQYFGPGTRLTVT.

This clonotype has a handful of counts. The J gene is TRBJ2-5, the V gene TRBV12-5; 7 bases are shared with TRBD1. The CDR3 length is 14 residues. The germline V gene encodes CDR1 LGHNT and CDR2 FRNRAP. V dropped 3 bases and J dropped 5; count of bases not matched to a gene: 6. The CDR3 DNA reads TGTGCTAGTGGTTTAGAGGGGGCGGGCGAGACCCAGTACTTC. Protein product: CASGLEGAGETQYF.

In its sample, this clonotype was seen a few times. The CDR3 region has the DNA TGCGCCAGCAGCTTGGTGGGTCAGGGTTACGAGCAGTACTTC. Translation: CASSLVGQGYEQYF. The chain carries TRBV5-1 and TRBJ2-7; D might be TRBD1 (5 bases). Trimming took 0 bases from V and 4 from J, leaving 11 bases between them. Germline CDR1 is SGHRS and CDR2 is YFSETQ. This CDR3 contains 14 residues.

Turning to this clonotype: A much larger clone sits a single nucleotide away, making a read error possible. The rearrangement joins TRBV2 to TRBJ2-2; TRBD1 matches at 8 bases. This CDR3 spans 13 amino acids. CDR1 is SNHLY and CDR2 is FYNNEI in the germline V gene. CDR3 region: CTSSVTGVGELFF. CDR3 DNA sequence: TGTACCAGCAGTGTGACAGGGGTCGGGGAGCTGTTTTTT.

Here the CDR3 DNA reads TGTGCCAGCAGCTCGAGGACGGTTTTCGGCACTGAAGCTTTCTTT. Protein: CASSSRTVFGTEAFF. The chain employs TRBV11-2 and TRBJ1-1; D uncertain. Trimming removed 4 bases at V and 4 bases at J, with 16 bases between. CDR3 length equals 15 residues. CDR1 is SGHAT, CDR2 FQNNGV, per germline. The full variable domain, with the rest looked up from reference TRBV11-2 and TRBJ1-1, is EAGVAQSPRYKIIEKRQSVAFWCNPISGHATLYWYQQILGQGPKLLIQFQNNGVVDDSQLPKDRFSAERLKGVDSTLKIQPAKLEDSAVYLCASSSRTVFGTEAFFGQGTRLTVV.

This clonotype was seen a handful of times. This chain uses TRBV6-2 or TRBV6-3 with TRBJ1-5; tentative D call: TRBD1 (5 bases). The CDR3 spans 14 residues. CDR1 MNHEY and CDR2 SVGEGT come from the germline V gene. V lost 5 bases to trimming and J lost 2 bases, with 10 bases between them. The CDR3 coding sequence is TGTGCCAGCAGTCGGGGGTCTGGCAATCAGCCCCAGCATTTT. It codes for CASSRGSGNQPQHF.

This clonotype appeared many times. V is TRBV6-2 or TRBV6-3 and J is TRBJ2-6; 9 bases agree with TRBD2. After removal of 0 bases from V and 0 bases from J, the junction contained 0 bases not matched to a gene. Germline CDR1 is MNHEY and CDR2 is SVGEGT. The CDR3 extends over 17 amino acids. The CDR3 sequence is CASSYSSGSSGANVLTF. As DNA, the CDR3 is TGTGCCAGCAGTTACTCTAGCGGGAGCTCTGGGGCCAACGTCCTGACTTTC.

This clonotype was picked up a small number of times. The CDR3 spells CASRPPGRDSIQYF. CDR3 nucleotide sequence: TGTGCCAGCAGGCCACCGGGACGGGATAGCATTCAGTACTTC. The chain uses TRBV6-5 and TRBJ2-4; D might be TRBD1 or TRBD2, each matching 5 bases. Germline CDR1 MNHEY, CDR2 SVGAGI. V dropped 6 bases and J dropped 9 bases, with 18 bases sitting between them. The CDR3 runs to 14 residues.

The CDR3 DNA is TGCAGTGCTAGAGGCCTAGACCCCTACAATGAGCAGTTCTTC. Protein product: CSARGLDPYNEQFF. The genes are TRBV20-1 and TRBJ2-1, with D uncertain. The germline V gene has CDR1 DFQATT and CDR2 SNEGSKA (reference sequence). The V gene lost 1 base and the J gene lost 2 bases, with 9 bases spanning the gap. This CDR3 has 14 residues.

In this sample, this clonotype turned up many times. V and J are TRBV3-1 and TRBJ1-6, with 7 bases identical to TRBD1. Germline CDR1 LGHDT, CDR2 YNNKEL (reference sequence). V shed 1 base, J shed 7 bases, and the junction held 4 bases outside the gene matches. The CDR3 totals 15 residues. The chain's CDR3 is CASSQGGQENSPLHF. CDR3 coding DNA: TGTGCCAGCAGCCAAGGCGGACAGGAAAATTCACCCCTCCACTTT.

The chain employs TRBV2 and TRBJ1-5, with 7 bases aligning to TRBD1. V trimming: 5 bases; J trimming: 2 bases; junction bases outside the gene matches: 6. CDR1 and CDR2 from the germline V gene are SNHLY and FYNNEI. This CDR3 comprises 15 residues. CDR3 protein: CASSPGQAGNQPQHF. The CDR3 DNA is TGTGCCAGCAGTCCTGGACAGGCGGGCAATCAGCCCCAGCATTTT. The full variable domain, completed using reference TRBV2 and TRBJ1-5, is EPEVTQTPSHQVTQMGQEVILRCVPISNHLYFYWYRQILGQKVEFLVSFYNNEISEKSEIFDDQFSVERPDGSNFTLKIRSTKLEDSAMYFCASSPGQAGNQPQHFGDGTRLSIL.

The sample holds a few counts of this clonotype. The V and J genes are TRBV7-2 and TRBJ2-1, with D maybe TRBD2 (5 bases). This CDR3 has 14 residues. Germline V gene sequence: CDR1 SGHTA, CDR2 FQGNSA. V gave up 5 bases and J gave up 3 bases, with 11 bases separating them. The CDR3 protein is CASSAPGLYNEQFF. DNA of the CDR3: TGTGCCAGCAGCGCCCCCGGACTCTACAATGAGCAGTTCTTC.

This clonotype was seen at least ten times. The chain links TRBV9 to TRBJ2-2; TRBD2 agrees at 10 bases. The CDR3 runs 18 residues. Germline loops: CDR1 SGDLS, CDR2 YYNGEE. V lost 0 bases, J lost 5 bases, and 10 bases stayed unmatched. Written as DNA, the CDR3 is TGTGCCAGCAGCGTAGGCCTAGCGGGAGTCCACGGGACCGGGGAGCTGTTTTTT. It translates to CASSVGLAGVHGTGELFF.